This passage covers 21 T cell receptor beta chains from one sample sequenced in a study of blood T cell dynamics during melanoma immunotherapy. Regarding time point: pre-treatment baseline. TCRdb's copy holds only in-frame clones and misses some; the assay was immunoSEQ multiplex PCR. The table records 10,000 or so clones, around 86% of them present only once. Material: blood, obtained from a patient treated with checkpoint blockade. Receptor source: a human donor with melanoma.

The chain joins TRBV4-1 to TRBJ2-1; 7 bases agree with TRBD2. CDR1 is MGHRA and CDR2 is YSYEKL in the germline V gene. V lost 3 bases to trimming and J lost 7 bases; unmatched junction nucleotides: 9. The CDR3 spans 15 residues. In DNA, the CDR3 is TGCGCCAGCAGCCATATCGGCGGGAGTGTTAATGAGCAGTTCTTC. It is translated as CASSHIGGSVNEQFF.

This chain links TRBV2 with TRBJ1-4; maybe TRBD1 (6 bases). Per germline, CDR1 SNHLY and CDR2 FYNNEI. This CDR3 is 14 amino acids long. V was clipped by 2 bases and J by 6 bases, with 10 bases between them. The CDR3 bases are TGTGCCAGCAGTGAACCGGACAGCCATGAAAAACTGTTTTTT. Amino acids: CASSEPDSHEKLFF.

CDR3: CASSGDRNTGELFF. CDR3 nucleotide sequence: TGTGCCAGCAGTGGGGACAGGAACACCGGGGAGCTGTTTTTT. The chain links TRBV25-1 to TRBJ2-2; TRBD1 matches 7 bases. Per germline, CDR1 MGHDK and CDR2 SYGVNS. The CDR3 has 14 residues. V was clipped by 4 bases and J by 1 base; unmatched bases: 0.

This clone was recorded once. The chain carries TRBV19 and TRBJ1-5; D possibly corresponds to TRBD1 (5 bases). CDR1 is LNHDA, CDR2 SQIVND, per germline (reference sequence). This CDR3 comprises 16 residues. V lost 5 bases to trimming and J lost 4 bases, with 18 bases between them. As DNA, the CDR3 is TGTGCCAGTAGTCGGGTGTTGGGGGGGGTGAATCAGCCCCAGCATTTT. It yields the protein CASSRVLGGVNQPQHF.

Details on this clone: The same CDR3 is also encoded by other DNA sequences in this sample. The genes are TRBV9 and TRBJ2-2; D unclear. Germline V lookup: CDR1 SGDLS, CDR2 YYNGEE. Deletions cut 0 bases from V and 5 bases from J, with 5 bases between. The CDR3 has 13 amino acids. CDR3 region: CASSVGGTGELFF. The CDR3 DNA reads as TGTGCCAGCAGCGTAGGTGGGACCGGGGAGCTGTTTTTT.

The V gene is TRBV7-2, the J gene TRBJ2-3; TRBD2 matches 11 bases. Germline trimming cut 4 bases from V and 5 bases from J; bases unmatched to any gene: 8. Looked up from germline, CDR1 is SGHTA and CDR2 is FQGNSA. The CDR3 extends over 16 amino acids. The CDR3 sequence: CASSSALAGGQDTQYF. The CDR3 coding sequence is TGTGCCAGCAGCTCAGCCTTAGCGGGGGGGCAAGATACGCAGTATTTT.

The chain is built from TRBV13 and TRBJ2-2, with no clear D. V lost 5 bases to trimming and J lost 6 bases, with 16 bases between them. The germline CDR1 and CDR2 sequences are PRHDT and FYEKMQ (reference sequence). The CDR3 loop spans 15 amino acids. CDR3 bases: TGTGCCAGCAGCACTATCCGGGCCGTGGCCGGGGAGCTGTTTTTT. This encodes CASSTIRAVAGELFF.

V usage is TRBV7-2 and J usage is TRBJ2-5; 8 bases line up with TRBD2. The J segment lost 4 bases and the V segment lost 1 base, leaving 5 bases of the junction unmatched. The CDR3 totals 15 residues. Germline CDR1 and CDR2: SGHTA and FQGNSA. CDR3 region: CASSLGGGSTETQYF. The DNA for the CDR3 is TGTGCCAGCAGCTTAGGCGGGGGGTCCACAGAGACCCAGTACTTC.

This CDR3 is CSASRGGELFF. CDR3 nucleotide sequence: TGCAGTGCTAGCAGGGGCGGGGAGCTGTTTTTT. The rearrangement joins TRBV20-1 to TRBJ2-2; D possibly corresponds to TRBD1 (6 bases). V was cut by 3 bases and J by 7 bases, with 6 bases left in between. Looked up from germline, CDR1 is DFQATT and CDR2 is SNEGSKA (reference sequence). This CDR3 contains 11 residues.

The J gene is TRBJ2-5, the V gene TRBV4-3; TRBD2 might be the D (6 bases). Germline loops: CDR1 LGHNA, CDR2 YSLEER. This CDR3 region has 16 residues. The V end lost 1 base, the J end lost 5 bases, and 17 bases lay between the germline ends. In nucleotides, the CDR3 is TGCGCCAGCAGCCAAGCCGGGCGGGGAAGGACGGAGACCCAGTACTTC. Its protein is CASSQAGRGRTETQYF.

As regards this clone: The limits of the CDR3 on the DNA are not certain, so only TCRdb's listed CDR3 is given. V and J are TRBV12-1 and TRBJ1-4. TRBV12-1 is annotated as a pseudogene. The CDR3 sequence runs 15 residues, both termini included. This CDR3 reads CASSFGGGAREKLFF.

V and J are TRBV19 and TRBJ2-3; no firm D call. The V end lost 1 base, the J end lost 3 bases, and 11 bases lay between the germline ends. Germline V gene data show CDR1 as LNHDA and CDR2 as SQIVND (reference sequence). The CDR3 covers 15 residues. CDR3 loop: CASSIGPPKTDTQYF. The CDR3 nucleotides read TGTGCCAGTAGTATAGGACCCCCCAAGACAGATACGCAGTATTTT.

The chain combines TRBV11-2 with TRBJ2-1; 9 nucleotides agree with TRBD2. This CDR3 is 16 amino acids long. The J segment lost 6 bases and the V segment lost 5 bases, leaving 11 bases of the junction unmatched. Germline values: CDR1 SGHAT, CDR2 FQNNGV. In nucleotides, the CDR3 is TGTGCCAGCAGCCCAGGAGGCGGGAGGGCCTCCAATGAGCAGTTCTTC. Translation: CASSPGGGRASNEQFF.

The DNA of the CDR3 is TGTGCCAGTAGTAGTAAGGGACAGGGTTCTGGTACGATAAATCAGCCCCAGCATTTT. Encoded protein: CASSSKGQGSGTINQPQHF. The genes are TRBV19 and TRBJ1-5; TRBD1 aligns across 9 bases. J lost 4 bases, V lost 4 bases, and 17 bases had no gene match. Germline CDR1 and CDR2: LNHDA and SQIVND (reference sequence). CDR3 length equals 19 residues.

The genes are TRBV20-1 and TRBJ1-2; D unresolved. Per germline, CDR1 DFQATT and CDR2 SNEGSKA (reference sequence). Trimming shortened V by 4 bases and J by 2 bases, and 5 bases separated the two germline ends. The CDR3 is 11 amino acids. As DNA, the CDR3 is TGCAGTGCTATACCCAACTATGGCTACACCTTC. Amino acids: CSAIPNYGYTF.

The chain carries TRBV5-1 and TRBJ1-2; maybe TRBD1 (5 bases). The CDR3 runs 15 residues. V was trimmed by 4 bases and J by 4 bases, leaving 17 bases between them. Germline V gene lookup returns CDR1 SGHRS and CDR2 YFSETQ. The CDR3 DNA sequence: TGCGCCAGCAGCCCCGAGAGGGGAGAAAGCTATGGCTACACCTTC. Amino acids: CASSPERGESYGYTF.

V usage is TRBV7-8 and J usage is TRBJ2-3; weak D call: TRBD2 (5 bases). V was cut by 1 base and J by 7 bases, with 12 bases left in between. The CDR3 has 14 residues. In germline, CDR1 is SGHVS, CDR2 FQNEAQ. This CDR3 reads CASSLGEGRYTQYF. In DNA form, the CDR3 reads TGTGCCAGCAGCTTAGGAGAGGGTCGTTATACGCAGTATTTT.

V gene TRBV2 combines with J gene TRBJ1-2; tentatively, D is TRBD1 (6 bases). The CDR3 has 15 amino acids. The V gene lost 2 bases and the J gene lost 1 base, with 11 bases spanning the gap. CDR1 SNHLY and CDR2 FYNNEI come from the germline V gene. The CDR3 reads CASSELDRLNYGYTF. DNA for the CDR3: TGTGCCAGCAGTGAACTCGACAGGCTTAACTATGGCTACACCTTC.

The chain couples TRBV6-4 to TRBJ2-1, with 13 bases that match TRBD2. With V trimmed by 6 bases and J by 5 bases, 7 bases remained unmatched. The CDR3 has 16 residues. Germline lookup yields CDR1 MRHNA and CDR2 SNTAGT. CDR3 region: CASSPQLAGGNNEQFF. For the CDR3, the DNA is TGTGCCAGCAGCCCCCAACTAGCGGGGGGGAACAATGAGCAGTTCTTC.

This clone was counted a few times. V and J are TRBV28 and TRBJ2-5; TRBD2 agrees at 7 bases. This CDR3 comprises 16 residues. Germline CDR1 and CDR2: MDHEN and SYDVKM. The J segment lost 5 bases and the V segment lost 4 bases, leaving 13 bases of the junction unmatched. CDR3 bases: TGTGCCAGCAGTTCCGGGATCCGGGGGGTCCCGGAGACCCAGTACTTC. It translates to CASSSGIRGVPETQYF.

V and J are TRBV9 and TRBJ2-3, with D possibly TRBD2 on 5 matching bases. V was clipped by 4 bases and J by 1 base, with 16 bases between them. The CDR3 spans 16 residues. CDR1 is SGDLS, CDR2 YYNGEE, per germline. CDR3 bases: TGTGCCAGCAGCTCCCCGAGAGGGATGGGCACAGATACGCAGTATTTT. This codes for CASSSPRGMGTDTQYF.